This T cell receptor (beta chain) was observed in a study of T cell repertoires in cytomegalovirus infection. Study as a whole: Signatures in public TCR beta sequences pointed to both CMV infection and matching HLA type.

Study-wide points: Within the response measured ex vivo, HLA-C-restricted CMV-specific TCR beta clonotypes were dominant. Identification of carriers of CMV plus the relevant HLA was achieved through cumulative public TCR beta family frequency.

TCRdb itself ran the reads through MiXCR, one entry per CDR3 protein. The table has some 270,000 distinct CDR3 sequences, about 17% seen once. The junction had 8 bases not matched to a gene; V was cut back by 6 bases and J by 0 bases. The CDR3 extends over 16 amino acids. CDR1 SGHTA and CDR2 FQGNSA come from the germline V gene. This clonotype was detected ten times or more. Its antigen remains unknown. The sequenced sample was CD8+ T cells from PBMCs. The source is a human donor in good health (CMV status not recorded). Some clones in this sample may be carry-over from other donors' samples. The gene calls are TRBV7-2 and TRBJ2-1, with 7 bases matching TRBD2. This CDR3 is CASSLDGGSSYNEQFF. CDR3 sequence (DNA): TGTGCCAGCAGTCTTGACGGGGGGAGCTCCTACAATGAGCAGTTCTTC.